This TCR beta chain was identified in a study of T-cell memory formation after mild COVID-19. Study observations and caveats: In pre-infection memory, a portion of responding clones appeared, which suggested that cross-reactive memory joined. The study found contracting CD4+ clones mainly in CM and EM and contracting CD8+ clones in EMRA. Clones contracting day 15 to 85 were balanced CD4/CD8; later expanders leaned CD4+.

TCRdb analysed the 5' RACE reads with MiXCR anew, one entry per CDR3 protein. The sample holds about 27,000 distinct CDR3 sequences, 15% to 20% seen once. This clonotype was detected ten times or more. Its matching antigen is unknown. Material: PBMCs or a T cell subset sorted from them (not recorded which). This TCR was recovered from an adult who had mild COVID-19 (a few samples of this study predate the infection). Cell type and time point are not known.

The CDR3 protein is CASSPPGTGVTNTGELFF. The CDR3 DNA reads TGTGCCAGCTCACCTCCCGGGACAGGGGTCACAAACACCGGGGAGCTGTTTTTT. The chain joins TRBV18 to TRBJ2-2, with TRBD1 matching 10 bases. Germline V gene data show CDR1 as KGHSH and CDR2 as LQKENI. Trimming at V came to 3 bases and at J to 2 bases, leaving 9 bases not matched to a gene. The CDR3 has 18 residues.